The present T cell receptor beta chain was sequenced within a study of T cells in women clearing cervical HPV infection. For the study at large: Case blood was drawn a median roughly 150 days after lesion detection.

Generated by immunoSEQ multiplex PCR, the TCRdb table keeps only in-frame clones and is missing some. The sample features 25,000 to 40,000 clones, with around 4% in its top ten. Trimming took off 8 bases at V and 0 bases at J, with 13 bases between the two ends. The length of the CDR3 is 14 residues. Looked up from germline, CDR1 is SGHTA and CDR2 is FQGNSA. Concerning this clone: The CDR3 end lies 3 residues beyond the end of the read and is filled in from the germline J gene.

The chain combines TRBV7-2 with TRBJ1-1; the D gene is possibly TRBD1 (6 bases). The specimen was blood buffy coat. This clonotype was sampled from a woman aged 18 to 75 with a cervical HPV16 infection that either progressed to CIN3+ or cleared (not recorded which). CDR3 bases read: TGTGCCAGCTATCAGGGGCACCTGAACACTGAA. This translates into CASYQGHLNTE. The full CDR3 protein reads CASYQGHLNTEAFF.